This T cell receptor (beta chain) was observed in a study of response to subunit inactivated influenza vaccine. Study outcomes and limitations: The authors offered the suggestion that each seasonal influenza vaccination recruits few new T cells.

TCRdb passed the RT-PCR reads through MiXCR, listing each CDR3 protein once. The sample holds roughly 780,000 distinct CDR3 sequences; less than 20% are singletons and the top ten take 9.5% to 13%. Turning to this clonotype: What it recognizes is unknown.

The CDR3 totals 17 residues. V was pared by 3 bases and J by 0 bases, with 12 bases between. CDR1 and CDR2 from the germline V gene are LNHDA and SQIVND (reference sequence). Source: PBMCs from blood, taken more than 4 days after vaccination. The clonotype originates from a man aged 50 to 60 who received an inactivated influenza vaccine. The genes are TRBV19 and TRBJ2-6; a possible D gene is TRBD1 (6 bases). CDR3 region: CASSIRQGSSGANVLTF. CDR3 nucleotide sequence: TGTGCCAGTAGTATCCGCCAGGGGAGCTCTGGGGCCAACGTCCTGACTTTC. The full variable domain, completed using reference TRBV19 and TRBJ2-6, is DGGITQSPKYLFRKEGQNVTLSCEQNLNHDAMYWYRQDPGQGLRLIYYSQIVNDFQKGDIAEGYSVSREKKESFPLTVTSAQKNPTAFYLCASSIRQGSSGANVLTFGAGSRLTVL.